This T cell receptor beta chain originates from a study of T cell changes during pregnancy in multiple sclerosis. Here immunoSEQ multiplex PCR was the method, and the copy in TCRdb shows in-frame clones only, minus some. This table has about 59,000 clones, 85% to 95% appearing once. Germline assignment: CDR1 LGHNA and CDR2 YNFKEQ. Trimming took 0 bases from V and 4 from J; bases not matched to a gene: 13. The CDR3 is made up of 20 amino acids. The chain carries TRBV4-2 and TRBJ2-1; 12 bases map to TRBD2. Specimen: CD8+ T cells from peripheral blood mononuclear cells, collected in the third trimester of pregnancy. This receptor was identified in a female donor with multiple sclerosis, enrolled in a pregnancy study. The CDR3 here is CASSQDPASGRDYRYNEQFF. The CDR3 DNA is TGTGCCAGCAGCCAAGATCCCGCTAGCGGGAGGGATTACCGTTACAATGAGCAGTTCTTC.